Described below is a single T cell receptor beta chain sequence and its context. Its antigen is unknown. Germline CDR1 reads LGHDT; CDR2 reads YNNKEL (reference sequence). The germline V and J ends were trimmed by 1 base and 7 bases, with 6 bases remaining between them. CDR3 length: 12 residues. The data were taken from a study of T cell responses to AZD1222 COVID-19 vaccine. Overall study findings and caveats: No repertoire was sampled before or during the peak T cell response, only after it. Only six or seven AZD1222 recipients tested seropositive at baseline. Donors were chiefly white British, with a greater number of females, and clonal diversity was perhaps underestimated.

Libraries were prepared by immunoSEQ multiplex PCR; TCRdb keeps only in-frame clonotypes and omits some of them. Counted here are fewer than 120,000 clones, approximately 94% occurring once; the ten biggest clones make up 2.9%. Analysis merged second doses at about 4 or about 12 weeks. The receptor comes from an adult who received the AZD1222 COVID-19 vaccine. V usage is TRBV3-1 (or the pseudogene TRBV3-2) and J usage is TRBJ2-3; D is ambiguous. This sample comprised peripheral blood, obtained 28 days after the second AZD1222 dose. The chain's CDR3 is CASSQVSYTQYF. DNA for the CDR3: TGTGCCAGCAGCCAAGTTTCCTATACGCAGTATTTT.